The 27 T cell receptor beta chains presented below share a single source sample, sequenced in a study of early T cells in non-severe SARS-CoV-2 infection. MiXCR was run by TCRdb on the 5' RACE reads, yielding one entry per CDR3 protein. The profile shows some 67,000 distinct CDR3 sequences, roughly an eighth of them singletons. Source material: whole blood. All receptors come from an adult who was a healthcare worker with PCR-confirmed SARS-CoV-2 infection or an uninfected control (not recorded which).

This clonotype was seen ten or more times. The genes are TRBV15 and TRBJ1-2; D gene unclear. Germline CDR1 is LNHNV and CDR2 is YYDKDF (reference sequence). V shed 6 bases and J shed 1 base, with 12 bases lying between them. This CDR3 is built from 14 residues. The CDR3 region is CATSLGSYNYGYTF. DNA for the CDR3: TGTGCCACCAGTCTCGGCAGTTATAACTATGGCTACACCTTC.

This clonotype was seen a few times. The genes are TRBV28 and TRBJ2-4; D unclear. Germline CDR1 MDHEN, CDR2 SYDVKM. Trimming cost V 7 bases and J 9 bases, with 10 bases left between them. This CDR3 spans 11 amino acids. CDR3 amino acids: CASTAESIQYF. The DNA for the CDR3 is TGTGCCAGCACGGCGGAGAGCATTCAGTACTTC.

There are a few counts of this clonotype. J is TRBJ2-2 and V is TRBV20-1, with D maybe TRBD1 (5 bases). Deletions cut 7 bases from V and 4 bases from J, with 13 bases between. Germline lookup yields CDR1 DFQATT and CDR2 SNEGSKA (reference sequence). There are 13 residues in the CDR3. CDR3 loop: CSGMTVSTGELFF. The DNA for the CDR3 is TGCAGTGGGATGACAGTCAGCACCGGGGAGCTGTTTTTT.

This clonotype was seen a single time. V and J are TRBV2 and TRBJ2-4; 11 nucleotides agree with TRBD2. Germline assignment: CDR1 SNHLY and CDR2 FYNNEI. After removal of 7 bases from V and 6 bases from J, the junction contained 8 bases not matched to a gene. The length of the CDR3 is 15 residues. CDR3 loop: CASTPGLAAINIQYF. The CDR3 bases are TGTGCCAGCACCCCGGGACTAGCGGCGATAAACATTCAGTACTTC.

This clonotype was found many times. The chain uses TRBV11-2 and TRBJ2-1, with 16 bases lining up with TRBD2. Looked up from germline, CDR1 is SGHAT and CDR2 is FQNNGV. The CDR3 covers 17 residues. V gave up 3 bases and J gave up 9 bases; unmatched junction bases: 8. The CDR3, as DNA: TGTGCCAGCAGCTTTACCGGGACTAGCGGGGGGGCACGTGAGCAGTTCTTC. Protein: CASSFTGTSGGAREQFF. Supplemented by reference TRBV11-2 and TRBJ2-1, the full variable domain reads EAGVAQSPRYKIIEKRQSVAFWCNPISGHATLYWYQQILGQGPKLLIQFQNNGVVDDSQLPKDRFSAERLKGVDSTLKIQPAKLEDSAVYLCASSFTGTSGGAREQFFGPGTRLTVL.

This clonotype was seen at least ten times. The chain joins TRBV14 to TRBJ1-6; D gene ambiguous. The CDR3 totals 13 residues. Trimming took 2 bases from V and 8 from J, leaving 7 bases between them. The germline V gene has CDR1 SGHDN and CDR2 FVKESK. The CDR3 reads CASSQLVDSPLHF. The CDR3 region has the DNA TGTGCCAGCAGCCAACTAGTGGATTCACCCCTCCACTTT.

This clonotype has more than one count but fewer than ten. The chain couples TRBV20-1 to TRBJ2-2; TRBD1 agrees at 7 bases. Germline CDR1 DFQATT, CDR2 SNEGSKA (reference sequence). The V segment lost 5 bases and the J segment 6 bases; nucleotides outside the gene matches: 6. This CDR3 has 13 amino acids. DNA for the CDR3: TGCAGTGCTCCAGGGGGAAGGGCCGGGGAGCTGTTTTTT. Translation: CSAPGGRAGELFF.

This clonotype was seen more than once but under ten times. This rearrangement joins TRBV3-1 to TRBJ2-5, with 9 bases fitting TRBD2. The CDR3 runs 16 residues. The V gene's germline CDR1 is LGHDT and CDR2 YNNKEL (reference sequence). The V and J ends lost 4 bases and 6 bases, in that order; junction bases with no gene match: 12. The CDR3 nucleotides are TGTGCCAGCAGCCGAAGCCTACTAGCGGGCCTCCAGACCCAGTACTTC. It encodes CASSRSLLAGLQTQYF.

This rearrangement joins TRBV28 to TRBJ2-3; 8 bases align to TRBD2. Germline CDR1 MDHEN, CDR2 SYDVKM. J lost 0 bases, V lost 6 bases, and 2 bases had no gene match. The CDR3 is 14 residues long. The CDR3 DNA follows: TGTGCCAGCAGGCGACTAGCGAGCACAGATACGCAGTATTTT. It codes for CASRRLASTDTQYF.

This chain joins TRBV12-3 or TRBV12-4 and TRBJ2-2; 9 bases are shared with TRBD2. V trimming: 6 bases; J trimming: 1 base; junction bases outside the gene matches: 6. CDR3 size: 16 residues. The CDR3 is CASSRNSGGNTGELFF. The CDR3, as DNA: TGTGCCAGCAGCCGCAATAGCGGGGGGAACACCGGGGAGCTGTTTTTT.

This clonotype was counted a few times. The chain couples TRBV29-1 to TRBJ2-1; D unresolved. The CDR3 consists of 12 residues. Trimming took 4 bases from V and 9 from J, leaving 13 bases between them. Germline lookup yields CDR1 SQVTM and CDR2 ANQGSEA. The CDR3 bases are TGCAGCGTTGGAGGCCCGCTAGGTGAGCAGTTCTTC. It yields the protein CSVGGPLGEQFF.

This clonotype was picked up a small number of times. The chain couples TRBV2 to TRBJ2-1; a possible D gene is TRBD2 (6 bases). This CDR3 is 14 amino acids long. V was trimmed by 8 bases and J by 12 bases, leaving 23 bases between them. Germline lookup yields CDR1 SNHLY and CDR2 FYNNEI. CDR3 in amino acids: CASLDTGLSTMQFF. CDR3 bases: TGTGCCAGCCTAGATACGGGACTCTCCACCATGCAGTTCTTC. Full variable domain (outside the CDR3, taken from reference TRBV2 and TRBJ2-1): EPEVTQTPSHQVTQMGQEVILRCVPISNHLYFYWYRQILGQKVEFLVSFYNNEISEKSEIFDDQFSVERPDGSNFTLKIRSTKLEDSAMYFCASLDTGLSTMQFFGPGTRLTVL.

The chain links TRBV6-5 to TRBJ2-7; 8 nucleotides agree with TRBD1. The length of the CDR3 is 14 residues. J gave up 5 bases and V 2 bases, and 5 bases lay outside the gene matches. Germline values: CDR1 MNHEY, CDR2 SVGAGI. DNA of the CDR3: TGTGCCAGCAGTTACGGACAGGGTTCCGACGAGCAGTACTTC. Its protein is CASSYGQGSDEQYF.

This clonotype has more than one count but fewer than ten. The chain couples TRBV7-6 to TRBJ1-5; D might be TRBD1 (5 bases). The CDR3 length is 13 residues. V lost 5 bases and J 7 bases, leaving 12 bases between the germline ends. Looked up from germline, CDR1 is SGHVS and CDR2 is FNYEAQ. For the CDR3, the DNA is TGTGCCAGCAGCCCTTTGGGGCGACAGCCCCAGCATTTT. Protein product: CASSPLGRQPQHF.

This clonotype was detected ten times or more. V and J are TRBV28 and TRBJ1-1; possible D gene TRBD1, 5 bases. With 4 bases removed from V and 5 bases from J, the gap between germline ends came to 8 bases. Germline V gene sequence: CDR1 MDHEN, CDR2 SYDVKM. The CDR3 has 12 amino acids. CDR3 nucleotides: TGTGCCAGCAGTTACTCAGGGACTGAAGCTTTCTTT. Its translation is CASSYSGTEAFF.

The rearrangement links TRBV24-1 to TRBJ2-3; the D is unclear. V lost 2 bases, J lost 5 bases, and 10 bases lay in between. The CDR3 has 14 residues. In germline, CDR1 is KGHDR, CDR2 SFDVKD. CDR3 sequence (DNA): TGTGCCACCAGTGATTCCCAGATGGGAGATACGCAGTATTTT. Translating it yields CATSDSQMGDTQYF.

This clonotype came up many times. The chain uses TRBV6-6 and TRBJ1-2; TRBD1 matches at 8 bases. V dropped 2 bases and J dropped 0; count of bases not matched to a gene: 8. The germline gives CDR1 MNHNY, CDR2 SVGAGI (reference sequence). The CDR3 sequence is 17 residues long. The CDR3 spells CASSYLTDRATNYGYTF. The CDR3 DNA is TGTGCCAGCAGTTACCTAACGGACAGGGCCACTAACTATGGCTACACCTTC.

The sample holds many counts of this clonotype. The J gene is TRBJ1-5, the V gene TRBV20-1, with TRBD1 identical over 7 bases. Looked up from germline, CDR1 is DFQATT and CDR2 is SNEGSKA (reference sequence). This CDR3 has 14 amino acids. Trimming at V came to 3 bases and at J to 4 bases, leaving 6 bases not matched to a gene. The CDR3 nucleotides read TGCAGTGCTAGTCAAGGGACAGTTAATCAGCCCCAGCATTTT. Protein sequence: CSASQGTVNQPQHF.

This clonotype came up many times. The CDR3 loop reads CASSPQAGNTEAFF. CDR3 in DNA: TGTGCCAGCAGCCCCCAAGCGGGGAACACTGAAGCTTTCTTT. This chain links TRBV7-6 with TRBJ1-1; D is unclear. The germline gives CDR1 SGHVS, CDR2 FNYEAQ. V was pared by 5 bases and J by 1 base, with 11 bases between. CDR3 length: 14 residues.

This clonotype was seen many times. The J gene is TRBJ2-3, the V gene TRBV20-1; 11 bases map to TRBD2. The germline gives CDR1 DFQATT, CDR2 SNEGSKA (reference sequence). CDR3 size: 17 residues. V lost 2 bases to trimming and J lost 2 bases; unmatched junction nucleotides: 9. CDR3 bases: TGCAGTGCTAGACCAAGACTAGCGGGGCTGTTCACAGATACGCAGTATTTT. Translation: CSARPRLAGLFTDTQYF.

The rearrangement joins TRBV9 to TRBJ2-1, with 13 bases lining up with TRBD2. Trimming at V came to 5 bases and at J to 0 bases, leaving 11 bases not matched to a gene. The CDR3 covers 19 residues. Germline V gene data show CDR1 as SGDLS and CDR2 as YYNGEE. The DNA of the CDR3 is TGTGCCAGCAGTCCCGGACTAGCGGGGGCCTCGAGCTCCTACAATGAGCAGTTCTTC. This codes for CASSPGLAGASSSYNEQFF. The variable domain in full, with the rest retrieved from reference TRBV9 and TRBJ2-1, is DSGVTQTPKHLITATGQRVTLRCSPRSGDLSVYWYQQSLDQGLQFLIQYYNGEERAKGNILERFSAQQFPDLHSELNLSSLELGDSALYFCASSPGLAGASSSYNEQFFGPGTRLTVL.

This clonotype came up once. This sequence joins TRBV6-2 or TRBV6-3 and TRBJ2-3; the match to TRBD2 covers 16 bases. The CDR3 totals 20 residues. V was pared by 6 bases and J by 3 bases, with 15 bases of the junction left unmatched. Germline V gene data show CDR1 as MNHEY and CDR2 as SVGEGT. The CDR3 here is CASRSPSGTSGGEWTDTQYF. For the CDR3, the DNA is TGTGCCAGCAGGAGTCCCTCCGGGACTAGCGGGGGGGAATGGACAGATACGCAGTATTTT.

The J gene is TRBJ2-6, the V gene TRBV7-2; D gene ambiguous. The germline V and J ends were trimmed by 1 base and 0 bases, with 10 bases remaining between them. This CDR3 is 17 amino acids long. Germline lookup yields CDR1 SGHTA and CDR2 FQGNSA. CDR3 protein: CASSLGGSNSGANVLTF. The CDR3, as DNA: TGTGCCAGCAGCTTAGGCGGTTCTAACTCTGGGGCCAACGTCCTGACTTTC.

The genes are TRBV7-2 and TRBJ2-7; 9 bases map to TRBD1. CDR1 is SGHTA and CDR2 is FQGNSA in the germline V gene. CDR3 length: 14 residues. Germline trimming cut 4 bases from V and 2 bases from J; bases unmatched to any gene: 3. This CDR3 is CASSSGTGTYEQYF. The CDR3 DNA sequence: TGTGCCAGCAGCTCCGGGACAGGGACCTACGAGCAGTACTTC.

The chain carries TRBV2 and TRBJ2-2; 7 nucleotides match TRBD2. The CDR3 contains 15 residues. Germline CDR1 SNHLY, CDR2 FYNNEI. Trimming removed 4 bases from V and 5 bases from J; junction bases left unmatched: 7. This chain's CDR3 is CASSAQRGGTGELFF. CDR3 nucleotides: TGTGCCAGCAGTGCCCAGCGGGGTGGGACCGGGGAGCTGTTTTTT.

This clonotype was observed many times. The CDR3 nucleotides are TGTGCCAGCAGCTTGGATCAGCTAGTGACTGAAGCTTTCTTT. It specifies CASSLDQLVTEAFF. The chain combines TRBV5-5 with TRBJ1-1; D unclear. The CDR3 covers 14 residues. The germline V and J ends were trimmed by 0 bases and 5 bases, with 11 bases remaining between them. CDR1 and CDR2 from the germline V gene are SGHKS and YYEKEE (reference sequence).

This clonotype was seen only a few times. The chain employs TRBV18 and TRBJ2-7; D unresolved. Looked up from germline, CDR1 is KGHSH and CDR2 is LQKENI. This CDR3 has 17 amino acids. V was pared by 1 base and J by 1 base, with 17 bases between. This chain's CDR3 is CASSPLPLSGLSYEQYF. CDR3 nucleotide sequence: TGTGCCAGCTCACCACTCCCACTATCCGGGCTTTCCTACGAGCAGTACTTC.